This T cell receptor beta chain stems from a study of shared clonotypes between healthy human individuals. Findings and caveats of the study: Some clonotypes were shared by all four sorted-subset donors, while others were not shared. The non-shared ones had lower generation probabilities than the shared ones.

CD4+ cell separation produced CD45RA+ naive and CD45RA-negative memory subsets. Clones were sequenced by immunoSEQ multiplex PCR, and TCRdb holds only the in-frame ones, with some missing. The sample holds 550,000 to 850,000 clones; approximately 72% are singletons and the top ten take more than 1.5%. The CDR3 length is 13 residues. Germline lookup yields CDR1 SGHNT and CDR2 YYREEE (reference sequence). V was shortened by 5 bases and J by 4 bases, with 10 bases between the two germline ends. In the case of this clone: Its target is unknown.

The sequenced sample was memory CD4+ T cells sorted from blood. Subset meaning: CD45RA-negative fraction. This chain links TRBV5-4 with TRBJ1-5; tentative D call: TRBD1 (5 bases). This receptor was taken from a woman in her thirties in good health. The CDR3: CASSSGLNQPQHF. The CDR3 nucleotides are TGTGCCAGCAGTTCAGGGTTAAATCAGCCCCAGCATTTT.